This T cell receptor (beta chain) is from a study of human CD4 T cells and Enterobacteriaceae. V dropped 7 bases and J dropped 1; count of bases not matched to a gene: 11. Per germline, CDR1 LNHDA and CDR2 SQIVND (reference sequence). The CDR3 sequence is 18 residues long. Deep-level sequencing, detecting one cell in 200,000, covered ex vivo memory CD4+. Produced via immunoSEQ multiplex PCR; TCRdb's table is partial and in-frame only. The sample lists 25,000 to 30,000 clones, 80% to 90% occurring once. Sorting took every CD4+ cell except CD45RA+CCR7+CD95- naive cells, reaching over 95% purity. Healthy donor blood came from Swiss blood donation centers. CD8+, CD14+, CD16+, CD56+, CD19+ and CD25-bright cells were excluded before sorting.

The chain links TRBV19 to TRBJ2-4; 12 bases map to TRBD1. The receptor was derived from a human donor in good health. Sequences were obtained from memory CD4+ T cells from blood. The CDR3 DNA follows: TGTGCCAGTAAACCCCTGGGACAGGGGGCATCGGCCAAAAACATTCAGTACTTC. Residues: CASKPLGQGASAKNIQYF.